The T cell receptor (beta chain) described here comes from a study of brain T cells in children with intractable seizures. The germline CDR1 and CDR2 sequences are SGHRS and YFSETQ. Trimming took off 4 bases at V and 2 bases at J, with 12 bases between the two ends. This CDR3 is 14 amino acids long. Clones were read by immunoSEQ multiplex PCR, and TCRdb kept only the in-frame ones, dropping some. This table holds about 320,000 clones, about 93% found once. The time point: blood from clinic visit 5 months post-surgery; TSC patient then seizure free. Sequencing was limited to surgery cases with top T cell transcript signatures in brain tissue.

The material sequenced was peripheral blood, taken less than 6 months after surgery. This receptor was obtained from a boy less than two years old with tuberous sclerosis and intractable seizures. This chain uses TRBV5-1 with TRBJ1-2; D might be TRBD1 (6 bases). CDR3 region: CASSQGDKNYGYTF. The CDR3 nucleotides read TGCGCCAGCAGCCAAGGGGACAAAAACTATGGCTACACCTTC.